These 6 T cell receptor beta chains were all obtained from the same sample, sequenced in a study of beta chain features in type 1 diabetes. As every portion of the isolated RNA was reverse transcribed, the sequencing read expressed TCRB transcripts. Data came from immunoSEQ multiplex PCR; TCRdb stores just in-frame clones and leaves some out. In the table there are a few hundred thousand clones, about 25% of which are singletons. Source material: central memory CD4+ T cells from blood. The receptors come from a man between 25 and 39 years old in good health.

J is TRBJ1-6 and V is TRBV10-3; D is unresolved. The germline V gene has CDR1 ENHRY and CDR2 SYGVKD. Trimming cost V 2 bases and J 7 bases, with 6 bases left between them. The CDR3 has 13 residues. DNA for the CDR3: TGTGCCATCAGTGAGGACCGCAATTCACCCCTCCACTTT. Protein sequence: CAISEDRNSPLHF.

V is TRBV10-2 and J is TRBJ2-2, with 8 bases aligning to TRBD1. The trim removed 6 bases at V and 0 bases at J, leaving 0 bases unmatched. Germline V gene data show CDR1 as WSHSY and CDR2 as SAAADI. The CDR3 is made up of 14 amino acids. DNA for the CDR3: TGCGCCAGCAGACAGGGGGCGAACACCGGGGAGCTGTTTTTT. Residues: CASRQGANTGELFF.

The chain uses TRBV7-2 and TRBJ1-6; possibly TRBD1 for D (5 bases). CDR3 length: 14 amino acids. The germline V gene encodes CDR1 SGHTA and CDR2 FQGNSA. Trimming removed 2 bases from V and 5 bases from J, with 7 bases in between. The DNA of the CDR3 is TGTGCCAGCAGCTTAAGAGGGGATAATTCACCCCTCCACTTT. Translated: CASSLRGDNSPLHF.

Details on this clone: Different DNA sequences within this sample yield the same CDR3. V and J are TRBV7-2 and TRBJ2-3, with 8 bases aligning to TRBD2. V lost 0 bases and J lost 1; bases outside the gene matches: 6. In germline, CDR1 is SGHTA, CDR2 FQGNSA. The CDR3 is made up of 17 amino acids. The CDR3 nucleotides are TGTGCCAGCAGCTTAGCGAGCGGGGGAGGAGGCACAGATACGCAGTATTTT. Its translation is CASSLASGGGGTDTQYF.

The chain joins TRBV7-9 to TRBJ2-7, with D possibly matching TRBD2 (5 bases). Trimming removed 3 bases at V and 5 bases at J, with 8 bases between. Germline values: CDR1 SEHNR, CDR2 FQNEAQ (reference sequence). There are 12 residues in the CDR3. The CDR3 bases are TGTGCCAGCAGCTTCGAGGGCAACGAGCAGTACTTC. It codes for CASSFEGNEQYF.

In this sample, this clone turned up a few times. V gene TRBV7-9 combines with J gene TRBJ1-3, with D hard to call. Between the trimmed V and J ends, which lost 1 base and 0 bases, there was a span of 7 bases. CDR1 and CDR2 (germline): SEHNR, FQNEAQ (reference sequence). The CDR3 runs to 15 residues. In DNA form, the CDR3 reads TGTGCCAGCAGCTTAGGGGCAGCCTCTGGAAACACCATATATTTT. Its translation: CASSLGAASGNTIYF.